The 8 T cell receptor beta chains below were found in one sample sequenced in a study of blood T cell repertoires in COVID-19. Sequenced by immunoSEQ multiplex PCR; TCRdb stores in-frame clones only, minus some. The sample carries approximately 150,000 clones, 80% to 90% recorded once. The specimen sequenced was peripheral blood. These receptors came from a human donor in a cohort sampled during active COVID-19.

The rearrangement links TRBV24-1 to TRBJ2-2; perhaps TRBD2 as D (6 bases). CDR3 size: 16 residues. The V gene lost 0 bases and the J gene lost 1 base, with 8 bases spanning the gap. Germline V gives CDR1 KGHDR, CDR2 SFDVKD. The CDR3 spells CATSDLRRGNTGELFF. In DNA form, the CDR3 reads TGTGCCACCAGTGATTTGCGGCGGGGGAACACCGGGGAGCTGTTTTTT.

V and J are TRBV7-6 and TRBJ2-5; D possibly corresponds to TRBD2 (6 bases). The germline gives CDR1 SGHVS, CDR2 FNYEAQ. The CDR3 has 17 amino acids. Trimming removed 1 base at V and 5 bases at J, with 20 bases between. In nucleotides, the CDR3 is TGTGCCAGCAGCTTAGTGGGACCGGGACTTCGCTCCGAGACCCAGTACTTC. It translates to CASSLVGPGLRSETQYF.

On this clone itself: Mismatch with germline at one junction end may stem from a read error. The chain combines TRBV7-7 with TRBJ2-5; 10 bases are shared with TRBD2. Germline CDR1 SSHAT, CDR2 FNYEAQ (reference sequence). This CDR3 is built from 14 residues. Here the CDR3 DNA reads TGTGCTAGCAGCTTCCTAGCGGGGGCGGAGACCCAGTACTTC. This codes for CASSFLAGAETQYF.

This chain uses TRBV29-1 with TRBJ2-1; 9 positions match TRBD2. There are 14 residues in the CDR3. Trimming at V came to 6 bases and at J to 7 bases, leaving 10 bases not matched to a gene. Per the germline V gene, CDR1 is SQVTM and CDR2 is ANQGSEA. CDR3 amino acids: CSVRKPRGGNEQFF. The CDR3 coding sequence is TGCAGCGTCCGAAAGCCGCGGGGGGGGAATGAGCAGTTCTTC.

The chain is built from TRBV6-5 and TRBJ2-5; the match to TRBD1 covers 7 bases. V lost 0 bases and J lost 3; bases outside the gene matches: 4. This CDR3 has 15 amino acids. Per germline, CDR1 MNHEY and CDR2 SVGAGI. The CDR3 loop reads CASSYSAGTEETQYF. The CDR3 DNA is TGTGCCAGCAGTTACTCAGCCGGGACAGAAGAGACCCAGTACTTC.

With respect to this clone: Sequence at one end of the junction differs from germline and may be a read error. This chain links TRBV7-7 with TRBJ2-2; D might be TRBD1 (6 bases). This CDR3 is 18 amino acids long. Germline CDR1 is SSHAT and CDR2 is FNYEAQ (reference sequence). The DNA of the CDR3 is TGTGCTAGCAGCTCCACGGCGGACCCGGGACAAGGGACCGGGGAGCTGTTTTTT. It codes for CASSSTADPGQGTGELFF.

The rearrangement uses TRBV6-5 and TRBJ2-7; 8 bases align to TRBD1. CDR3 length equals 14 residues. Germline lookup yields CDR1 MNHEY and CDR2 SVGAGI. The V segment lost 5 bases and the J segment 3 bases; nucleotides outside the gene matches: 6. CDR3 in amino acids: CASSRATGVYEQYF. The CDR3 coding sequence is TGTGCCAGCAGTAGAGCGACAGGGGTCTACGAGCAGTACTTC.

The chain couples TRBV4-3 to TRBJ2-5, with D possibly TRBD1 on 6 matching bases. The length of the CDR3 is 13 residues. V dropped 4 bases and J dropped 5 bases, with 11 bases sitting between them. The V gene's germline CDR1 is LGHNA and CDR2 YSLEER. The DNA for the CDR3 is TGCGCCAGCAGCCGGGGGACAACCGAGACCCAGTACTTC. Translation: CASSRGTTETQYF.